This is a list of T cell receptor beta chains from one sample in a study of vaccination effects on CD4 cells after COVID-19. Assay: immunoSEQ multiplex PCR; the TCRdb copy retains only in-frame clones and omits some. Of about 66,000 clones in the sample, under 80% are singletons; the top ten hold about 0.91%. For these receptors, no antigen is known. Material: CD4+ T cells from PBMCs cultured with HCoV-OC43 spike peptides, obtained after COVID-19 vaccination. Source of these receptors: a human donor who received a COVID-19 vaccine. The CDR3 runs from the conserved cysteine through the conserved F or W. The D gene is left open where the match is weak. Clone size, where shown, is once, few, many, or a class for clones that have expanded.

D gene	J gene	clone size	V gene	CDR3 protein	CDR3 DNA
NA	TRBJ2-5	NA	TRBV7-3	CASSLMAGETQYF	TGTGCCAGCAGCTTAATGGCGGGAGAGACCCAGTACTTC
NA	TRBJ1-1	few	TRBV21-1	CASSKAGKRGTEAFF	TGTGCCAGCAGCAAAGCTGGGAAAAGGGGCACTGAAGCTTTCTTT
NA	TRBJ1-2	NA	TRBV3-1/TRBV3-2	CASSQLAAGAGYTF	TGTGCCAGCAGCCAACTCGCGGCGGGAGCTGGCTACACCTTC
NA	TRBJ2-1	NA	TRBV30	CAWSVPRLNEQFF	TGTGCCTGGAGTGTACCCAGGCTCAATGAGCAGTTCTTC
NA	TRBJ1-1	NA	TRBV19	CASSIRAGGNTEAFF	TGTGCCAGTAGTATTAGAGCGGGGGGGAACACTGAAGCTTTCTTT
NA	TRBJ2-2	NA	TRBV7-2	CASSLGGPHTGELFF	TGTGCCAGCAGCTTGGGGGGGCCCCACACCGGGGAGCTGTTTTTT
NA	TRBJ1-1	few	TRBV19	CASSPRDRMNTEAFF	TGTGCCAGTAGTCCCCGGGACCGCATGAACACTGAAGCTTTCTTT
TRBD1	TRBJ1-5	NA	TRBV19	CASSLDRAGNQPQHF	TGTGCCAGTAGTCTAGACAGGGCGGGTAATCAGCCCCAGCATTTT
TRBD1	TRBJ1-5	once	TRBV12-3/TRBV12-4	CASRIRDSQPQHF	TGTGCCAGCAGAATCCGGGACAGTCAGCCCCAGCATTTT
NA	TRBJ1-1	once	TRBV3-1/TRBV3-2	CASSLRGGGPPEAFF	TGTGCCAGCAGCCTCCGAGGTGGGGGGCCCCCTGAAGCTTTCTTT
NA	TRBJ1-2	NA	TRBV20-1	CSASGEGDYGYTF	TGCAGTGCTAGTGGGGAAGGGGACTATGGCTACACCTTC
NA	TRBJ2-3	NA	TRBV12-3/TRBV12-4	CASSPELYTQYF	TGTGCCAGCAGTCCAGAGCTATATACGCAGTATTTT
TRBD2	TRBJ2-5	NA	TRBV18	CASSPPGLAGGETQYF	TGTGCCAGCTCACCACCGGGACTAGCGGGGGGAGAGACCCAGTACTTC
TRBD2	TRBJ2-3	few	TRBV20-1	CSASDSGDTDTQYF	TGCAGTGCTAGTGATAGCGGGGACACAGATACGCAGTATTTT
NA	TRBJ1-5	NA	TRBV5-6	CASSPGFNQPQHF	TGTGCCAGCAGCCCGGGTTTCAATCAGCCCCAGCATTTT
NA	TRBJ2-5	NA	TRBV10-1	CASSEWPSKETQYF	TGCGCCAGCAGTGAGTGGCCGTCAAAAGAGACCCAGTACTTC
NA	TRBJ2-5	NA	TRBV3-1/TRBV3-2	CASSQTLGSQYF	TGTGCCAGCAGCCAAACTTTGGGGAGCCAGTACTTC
NA	TRBJ1-5	NA	TRBV2	CASSEPPGASNQPQHF	TGTGCCAGCAGTGAGCCCCCAGGGGCTAGCAATCAGCCCCAGCATTTT
NA	TRBJ1-5	few	TRBV20-1	CSASRGSEGQPQHF	TGCAGTGCTAGTAGAGGGTCTGAAGGGCAGCCCCAGCATTTT
NA	TRBJ2-2	NA	TRBV7-2	CASRHGGTNTGELFF	TGTGCCAGCAGACACGGGGGAACCAACACCGGGGAGCTGTTTTTT